These T cell receptor beta chains were read from a single sample in a study of T cell responses to AZD1222 COVID-19 vaccine. Libraries were prepared by immunoSEQ multiplex PCR; TCRdb keeps only in-frame clonotypes and omits some of them. The data hold 95,000 to 150,000 clones, with 85% to 90% observed a single time. Specimen: peripheral blood, collected on day 0 of AZD1222 vaccination. The receptors originated from an adult in good health. Both conserved end residues are part of each CDR3. A D gene is named only where the DNA matches it firmly. Clone size is not always given. Where it is, it says once, few, many or a class for expanded clones.

D gene,CDR3 length,J gene,clone size,V gene,CDR3 protein,CDR3 DNA
-,13,TRBJ1-2,-,TRBV30,CAWSRGAAGGYTF,TGTGCCTGGAGTCGCGGGGCAGCGGGGGGCTACACCTTC
TRBD1,15,TRBJ2-7,many,TRBV18,CASSPGTGGTYEQYF,TGTGCCAGCTCACCCGGGACAGGGGGCACCTACGAGCAGTACTTC
-,13,TRBJ2-7,-,TRBV6-5,CASSYSGGTEQYF,TGTGCCAGCAGTTACTCTGGAGGGACCGAGCAGTACTTC
TRBD1,18,TRBJ2-2,-,TRBV18,CASSPPYQGATVTGELFF,TGTGCCAGCTCACCACCATATCAGGGGGCGACAGTAACCGGGGAGCTGTTTTTT
-,14,TRBJ1-5,-,TRBV5-1,CASSLARPRGPQHF,TGCGCCAGCAGCTTGGCGAGGCCCCGAGGGCCCCAGCATTTT
-,14,TRBJ1-5,-,TRBV19,CASAPLYGNQPQHF,TGTGCCAGTGCCCCCCTTTACGGCAATCAGCCCCAGCATTTT
-,16,TRBJ1-3,-,TRBV5-6,CASSLARQRSGNTIYF,TGTGCCAGCAGCTTGGCCCGACAGCGCTCTGGAAACACCATATATTTT
TRBD2,13,TRBJ2-3,-,TRBV10-3,CAISRTSGDTQYF,TGTGCCATCAGTCGGACTAGCGGGGATACGCAGTATTTT
TRBD1,15,TRBJ2-5,-,TRBV5-4,CASRPGQLYQETQYF,TGTGCCAGCAGGCCGGGACAGTTGTACCAAGAGACCCAGTACTTC
-,14,TRBJ2-3,few,TRBV7-2,CASSLVPNTDTQYF,TGTGCCAGCAGCTTAGTTCCGAACACAGATACGCAGTATTTT
-,13,TRBJ1-1,once,TRBV20-1,CSASNSGNTEAFF,TGCAGTGCTAGTAATTCTGGCAACACTGAAGCTTTCTTT
-,14,TRBJ2-3,-,TRBV18,CASSPPSRTDTQYF,TGTGCCAGCTCGCCCCCTTCTCGCACAGATACGCAGTATTTT
-,16,TRBJ1-4,-,TRBV10-2,CASRGGRTLRSEKLFF,TGCGCCAGCAGGGGGGGGAGAACCCTCCGTAGTGAAAAACTGTTTTTT
-,15,TRBJ1-6,few,TRBV6-5,CASRGPQGGNSPLHF,TGTGCCAGCCGAGGACCACAGGGAGGTAATTCACCCCTCCACTTT
-,14,TRBJ2-3,-,TRBV9,CASSAKMGHRTQYF,TGTGCCAGCAGCGCAAAGATGGGTCACCGTACGCAGTATTTT
-,16,TRBJ2-1,-,TRBV19,CASSIDEGSTYNEQFF,TGTGCCAGTAGTATAGATGAGGGGTCGACCTACAATGAGCAGTTCTTC
-,11,TRBJ2-2,-,TRBV4-2,CASKNTGELFF,TGTGCCAGCAAGAACACCGGGGAGCTGTTTTTT
-,14,TRBJ2-2,once,TRBV19,CASSMVGGTGELFF,TGTGCCAGTAGTATGGTGGGGGGCACCGGGGAGCTGTTTTTT
-,15,TRBJ2-1,once,TRBV11-2,CASSLVEFPYNEQFF,TGTGCCAGCAGCTTAGTGGAGTTTCCCTACAATGAGCAGTTCTTC
-,13,TRBJ1-5,-,TRBV12-3/TRBV12-4,CASSLRGNQPQHF,TGTGCCAGCAGTTTACGGGGGAATCAGCCCCAGCATTTT
-,15,TRBJ2-5,few,TRBV3-1/TRBV3-2,CASSQEPLSGETQYF,TGTGCCAGCAGCCAAGAACCCCTTAGCGGCGAGACCCAGTACTTC
TRBD2,12,TRBJ2-7,-,TRBV5-1,CASGSGGYEQYF,TGCGCCAGCGGGAGCGGGGGCTACGAGCAGTACTTC
TRBD1,14,TRBJ2-5,-,TRBV5-1,CASSSETGSETQYF,TGCGCCAGCAGCTCGGAGACAGGGTCAGAGACCCAGTACTTC
-,14,TRBJ1-4,-,TRBV5-1,CASSLQGQSEKLFF,TGCGCCAGCAGCCTTCAAGGACAGAGTGAAAAACTGTTTTTT
-,13,TRBJ2-5,-,TRBV19,CASSIQQGETQYF,TGTGCCAGTAGTATCCAGCAAGGGGAGACCCAGTACTTC
-,12,TRBJ1-2,once,TRBV28,CASSSGDYGYTF,TGTGCCAGCAGTTCGGGTGACTATGGCTACACCTTC
TRBD1,14,TRBJ1-1,-,TRBV6-5,CASRQDRGNTEAFF,TGTGCCAGCAGGCAAGACAGGGGGAACACTGAAGCTTTCTTT
-,14,TRBJ1-5,-,TRBV7-2,CASSFRDSNQPQHF,TGTGCCAGCAGCTTTCGAGATAGCAATCAGCCCCAGCATTTT
TRBD2,18,TRBJ2-3,-,TRBV3-1/TRBV3-2,CASSRPATSGGAADTQYF,TGTGCCAGCAGCCGCCCGGCGACTAGCGGGGGGGCCGCAGATACGCAGTATTTT
-,13,TRBJ1-2,once,TRBV28,CASSWDTNYGYTF,TGTGCCAGCAGTTGGGACACTAACTATGGCTACACCTTC
-,17,TRBJ1-1,-,TRBV2,CASSEGQPPVMNTEAFF,TGTGCCAGCAGTGAAGGGCAGCCCCCAGTAATGAACACTGAAGCTTTCTTT
TRBD1,16,TRBJ2-5,-,TRBV3-1/TRBV3-2,CASSPLRGRNQETQYF,TGTGCCAGCAGCCCCCTCAGGGGGCGAAACCAAGAGACCCAGTACTTC
TRBD1,14,TRBJ1-1,once,TRBV6-4,CASRADRANAEAFF,TGTGCCAGCAGGGCGGACAGGGCGAATGCTGAAGCTTTCTTT
-,14,TRBJ1-3,few,TRBV5-6,CASSLGALGNTIYF,TGTGCCAGCAGCTTGGGGGCGCTTGGAAACACCATATATTTT
-,13,TRBJ1-2,-,TRBV7-9,CASSKQGLDGYTF,TGTGCCAGCAGCAAACAGGGCCTTGATGGCTACACCTTC
-,15,TRBJ2-1,many,TRBV7-8,CASGRVQGAYNEQFF,TGTGCCAGTGGGAGGGTTCAGGGGGCCTACAATGAGCAGTTCTTC
TRBD1,15,TRBJ1-1,-,TRBV6-5,CASSFNRGRNTEAFF,TGTGCCAGCAGTTTCAACAGGGGGCGGAACACTGAAGCTTTCTTT
-,13,TRBJ1-5,few,TRBV7-2,CASSLSGNQPQHF,TGTGCCAGCAGCTTATCAGGGAACCAGCCCCAGCATTTT
TRBD1,16,TRBJ1-4,-,TRBV5-4,CASTERTGGRNEKLFF,TGTGCCAGCACCGAAAGGACAGGGGGCCGGAATGAAAAACTGTTTTTT
-,14,TRBJ1-2,-,TRBV7-9,CASSLVAGASGYTF,TGTGCCAGCAGCTTAGTTGCAGGAGCATCTGGCTACACCTTC
-,13,TRBJ1-2,-,TRBV30,CAWTMPLQPGYTF,TGTGCCTGGACCATGCCCCTCCAGCCCGGTTACACCTTC
-,17,TRBJ1-5,-,TRBV28,CASSSHWGSYSNQPQHF,TGTGCCAGCAGCTCCCATTGGGGCTCCTATAGCAATCAGCCCCAGCATTTT